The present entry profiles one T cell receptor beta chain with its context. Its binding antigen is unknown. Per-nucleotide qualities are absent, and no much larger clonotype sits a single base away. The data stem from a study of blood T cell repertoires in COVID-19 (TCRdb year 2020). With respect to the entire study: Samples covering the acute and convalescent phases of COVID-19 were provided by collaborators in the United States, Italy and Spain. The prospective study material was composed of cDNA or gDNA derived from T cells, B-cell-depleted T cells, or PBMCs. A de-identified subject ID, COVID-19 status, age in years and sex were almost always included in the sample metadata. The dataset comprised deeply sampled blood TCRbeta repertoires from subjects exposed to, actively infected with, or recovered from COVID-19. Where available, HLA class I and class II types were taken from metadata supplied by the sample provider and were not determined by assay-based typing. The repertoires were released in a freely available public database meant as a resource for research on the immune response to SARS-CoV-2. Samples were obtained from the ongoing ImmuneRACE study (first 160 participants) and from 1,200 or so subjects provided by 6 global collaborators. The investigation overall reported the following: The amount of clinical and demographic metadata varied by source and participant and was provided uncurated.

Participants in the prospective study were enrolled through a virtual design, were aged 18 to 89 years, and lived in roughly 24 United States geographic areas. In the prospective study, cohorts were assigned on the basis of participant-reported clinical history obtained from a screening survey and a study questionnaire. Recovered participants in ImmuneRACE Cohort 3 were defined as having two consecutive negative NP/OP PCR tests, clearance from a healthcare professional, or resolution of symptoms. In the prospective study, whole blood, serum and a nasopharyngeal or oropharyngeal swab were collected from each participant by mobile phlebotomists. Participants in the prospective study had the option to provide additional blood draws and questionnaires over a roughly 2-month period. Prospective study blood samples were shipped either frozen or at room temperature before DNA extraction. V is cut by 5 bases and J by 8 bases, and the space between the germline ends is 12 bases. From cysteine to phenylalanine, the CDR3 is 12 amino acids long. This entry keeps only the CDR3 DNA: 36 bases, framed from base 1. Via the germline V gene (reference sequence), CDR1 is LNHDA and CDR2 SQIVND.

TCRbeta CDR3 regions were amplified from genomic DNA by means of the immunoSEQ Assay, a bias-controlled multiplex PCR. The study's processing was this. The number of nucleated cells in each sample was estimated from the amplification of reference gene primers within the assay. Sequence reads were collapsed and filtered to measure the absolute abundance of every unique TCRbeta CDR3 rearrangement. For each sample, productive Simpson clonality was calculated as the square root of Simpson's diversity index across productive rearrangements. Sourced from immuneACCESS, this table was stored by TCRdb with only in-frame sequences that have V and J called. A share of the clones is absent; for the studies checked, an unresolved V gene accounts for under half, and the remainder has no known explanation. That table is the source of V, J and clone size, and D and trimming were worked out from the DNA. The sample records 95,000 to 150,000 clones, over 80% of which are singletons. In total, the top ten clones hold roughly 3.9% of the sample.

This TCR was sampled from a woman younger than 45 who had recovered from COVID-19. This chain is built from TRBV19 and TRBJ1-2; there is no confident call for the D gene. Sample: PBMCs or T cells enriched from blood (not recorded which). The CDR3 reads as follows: CASSWESVGYTF. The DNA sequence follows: TGTGCCAGTAGTTGGGAGTCGGTCGGCTACACCTTC.